The 18 T cell receptor beta chains in this list originate from one sample, sequenced in a study of graft-versus-host responses after intestinal transplantation (dated by TCRdb to about 2021). Reading the label with the study, this specimen's time point is: cells obtained before transplantation from donor or recipient. Antigens of these TCRs are unknown. Libraries were made using the immunoSEQ multiplex PCR assay. This immuneACCESS table, as held by TCRdb, lists in-frame sequences with V and J called but not all clones. Of the missing ones, under half trace to an unresolved V gene in checked studies; the others have no known cause. The table for this sample lists approximately 79,000 clones; about four fifths of them were counted only once. The top ten hold 0.83% of the sample. Sequencing used unstimulated CD4+ T cells sorted from spleen or lymph node cells, obtained before intestinal transplant. The receptor set was obtained from a human donor who received an intestinal transplant.

The gene calls are TRBV2 and TRBJ2-6; a possible D gene is TRBD1 (5 bases). The CDR3 totals 15 residues. The V end was cut by 6 bases, the J end by 1 base, with 10 bases between. The germline V gene encodes CDR1 SNHLY and CDR2 FYNNEI. The DNA of the CDR3 is TGTGCCAGCAGGCTAACAGGATCTGGGGCCAACGTCCTGACTTTC. This codes for CASRLTGSGANVLTF.

This rearrangement joins TRBV29-1 to TRBJ1-3; TRBD1 aligns across 7 bases. The CDR3 sequence is 15 residues long. Germline CDR1 SQVTM, CDR2 ANQGSEA. The V gene end was trimmed by 4 bases and the J gene end by 4 bases; junction bases not matched to a gene: 10. The CDR3 bases are TGCAGCGTTGGCCACACAGGGGTCTTGGGAAACACCATATATTTT. Translating gives CSVGHTGVLGNTIYF. The whole variable domain, filled in from reference TRBV29-1 and TRBJ1-3, reads SAVISQKPSRDICQRGTSLTIQCQVDSQVTMMFWYRQQPGQSLTLIATANQGSEATYESGFVIDKFPISRPNLTFSTLTVSNMSPEDSSIYLCSVGHTGVLGNTIYFGEGSWLTVV.

The chain joins TRBV5-4 to TRBJ2-1, with TRBD1 matching 9 bases. This CDR3 has 15 residues. Germline V gene data show CDR1 as SGHNT and CDR2 as YYREEE (reference sequence). J gave up 9 bases and V 1 base, and 8 bases lay outside the gene matches. CDR3 nucleotide sequence: TGTGCCAGCAGCTTGACAGGGGGCGGAAGGATTGAGCAGTTCTTC. Translated, it gives CASSLTGGGRIEQFF.

The chain carries TRBV11-2 and TRBJ2-7, with D possibly TRBD2 on 6 matching bases. Trimming pared 0 bases from V and 9 bases from J, leaving 18 bases between. The V gene's germline CDR1 is SGHAT and CDR2 FQNNGV. The CDR3 extends over 15 amino acids. CDR3 region: CASSLDLGLLAGQYF. For the CDR3, the DNA is TGTGCCAGCAGCTTAGATCTGGGACTCCTGGCGGGGCAGTACTTC.

The chain recombines TRBV27 with TRBJ2-2; no clear D gene. Germline CDR1 and CDR2: MNHEY and SMNVEV (reference sequence). CDR3 length equals 12 residues. The V gene lost 4 bases and the J gene lost 5 bases, with 5 bases spanning the gap. CDR3 protein: CASSYQTGELFF. For the CDR3, the DNA is TGTGCCAGCAGTTACCAGACCGGGGAGCTGTTTTTT.

V usage is TRBV28 and J usage is TRBJ1-5; 10 bases align to TRBD1. The CDR3 runs 16 residues. Losses at the gene ends were 6 bases for V and 0 bases for J; bases not matched to a gene: 5. Germline V gene lookup returns CDR1 MDHEN and CDR2 SYDVKM. CDR3 amino acids: CASRTRQGASNQPQHF. As DNA, the CDR3 is TGTGCCAGCAGGACCCGACAGGGGGCTAGCAATCAGCCCCAGCATTTT.

The chain combines TRBV19 with TRBJ2-3; 13 positions match TRBD2. CDR1 and CDR2 from the germline V gene are LNHDA and SQIVND (reference sequence). V shed 4 bases, J shed 1 base, and the junction held 2 bases outside the gene matches. The length of the CDR3 is 16 residues. CDR3 coding DNA: TGTGCCAGTAGTACAGGACTAGCGGGGGGCACAGATACGCAGTATTTT. It encodes CASSTGLAGGTDTQYF.

This chain uses TRBV10-2 with TRBJ2-5, with no clear D. The CDR3 contains 13 residues. With 0 bases removed from V and 7 bases from J, the gap between germline ends came to 9 bases. Per germline, CDR1 WSHSY and CDR2 SAAADI. CDR3 region: CASSESMVGTQYF. In DNA form, the CDR3 reads TGCGCCAGCAGTGAGTCGATGGTCGGGACCCAGTACTTC.

The chain recombines TRBV18 with TRBJ1-1; D uncertain. The germline CDR1 and CDR2 sequences are KGHSH and LQKENI. The CDR3 extends over 12 amino acids. Between the trimmed V and J ends, which lost 2 bases and 6 bases, there was a span of 7 bases. The CDR3 loop reads CASSPALAEAFF. Written as DNA, the CDR3 is TGTGCCAGCTCACCAGCGTTAGCTGAAGCTTTCTTT.

The chain links TRBV11-3 to TRBJ2-7, with a possible D match to TRBD2 (6 bases). CDR3 length equals 14 residues. CDR1 and CDR2 from the germline V gene are SGHNT and YENEEA. Trimming took 5 bases from V and 7 from J, leaving 18 bases between them. The CDR3, as DNA: TGTGCCAGCAGCCCTCGCGGGGAACGTAAAGAGCAGTACTTC. It translates to CASSPRGERKEQYF.

The chain carries TRBV5-1 and TRBJ1-2; D might be TRBD1 (6 bases). This CDR3 contains 12 residues. The germline V and J ends were trimmed by 4 bases and 4 bases, with 8 bases remaining between them. CDR1 is SGHRS and CDR2 is YFSETQ in the germline V gene. CDR3 bases: TGCGCCAGCAGCACGGACAGCTATGGCTACACCTTC. This translates into CASSTDSYGYTF.

As concerns this clone: One end of the junction is discordant with germline, which a read error may explain. The gene calls are TRBV5-1 and TRBJ2-5, with D perhaps TRBD2 (5 bases). Germline CDR1 and CDR2: SGHRS and YFSETQ. The CDR3 has 14 amino acids. For the CDR3, the DNA is TGCGCCGGCAGCCCGGGGTTCCCGCAAGAGACCCAGTACTTC. Its translation: CAGSPGFPQETQYF. Supplemented by reference TRBV5-1 and TRBJ2-5, the full variable domain reads KAGVTQTPRYLIKTRGQQVTLSCSPISGHRSVSWYQQTPGQGLQFLFEYFSETQRNKGNFPGRFSGRQFSNSRSEMNVSTLELGDSALYLCAGSPGFPQETQYFGPGTRLLVL.

This rearrangement joins TRBV27 to TRBJ2-7; D is possibly TRBD1 (5 bases). This CDR3 region has 16 residues. V was trimmed by 6 bases and J by 1 base, leaving 19 bases between them. Germline CDR1 is MNHEY and CDR2 is SMNVEV (reference sequence). CDR3 protein: CASSSWGSLGSYEQYF. The CDR3 DNA is TGTGCCAGCAGCTCCTGGGGCAGTCTGGGTTCCTACGAGCAGTACTTC.

The CDR3 sequence is CASSSSGSETQYF. The CDR3 nucleotides read TGTGCCAGCAGTAGTAGCGGCTCAGAGACCCAGTACTTC. The chain recombines TRBV27 with TRBJ2-5; weak D call: TRBD2 (6 bases). V was clipped by 5 bases and J by 4 bases, with 11 bases between them. Germline lookup yields CDR1 MNHEY and CDR2 SMNVEV (reference sequence). The CDR3 runs 13 residues.

This chain links TRBV27 with TRBJ2-7, with 8 nucleotides matching TRBD2. J gave up 6 bases and V 7 bases, and 11 bases lay outside the gene matches. Germline CDR1 reads MNHEY; CDR2 reads SMNVEV (reference sequence). The length of the CDR3 is 14 residues. As DNA, the CDR3 is TGTGCCAGCAAAACCGGGCGGGAGGCGAGCGAGCAGTACTTC. This translates into CASKTGREASEQYF.

This clone was observed a handful of times. The chain is built from TRBV6-6 and TRBJ1-5; D might be TRBD1 (5 bases). The CDR3 sequence is 15 residues long. The V gene's germline CDR1 is MNHNY and CDR2 SVGAGI (reference sequence). Trimming removed 8 bases at V and 4 bases at J, with 18 bases between. CDR3 sequence reads: CASLRADGGNQPQHF. The CDR3 coding sequence is TGTGCCAGCCTACGTGCGGACGGGGGGAATCAGCCCCAGCATTTT.

This chain connects TRBV9 to TRBJ1-1; no definite D call. Trimming cost V 3 bases and J 2 bases, with 8 bases left between them. Germline V gene sequence: CDR1 SGDLS, CDR2 YYNGEE. The CDR3 totals 13 residues. CDR3 sequence reads: CASSGEINTEAFF. The CDR3 coding sequence is TGTGCCAGCAGCGGTGAGATAAACACTGAAGCTTTCTTT.

The rearrangement uses TRBV9 and TRBJ1-1; no reliable D call. Germline CDR1 and CDR2: SGDLS and YYNGEE. Trimming cost V 0 bases and J 2 bases, with 11 bases left between them. This CDR3 spans 15 amino acids. CDR3 residues: CASSVGVRSNTEAFF. DNA for the CDR3: TGTGCCAGCAGCGTAGGGGTCAGGTCAAACACTGAAGCTTTCTTT. Drawing the rest from reference TRBV9 and TRBJ1-1, the complete variable domain is DSGVTQTPKHLITATGQRVTLRCSPRSGDLSVYWYQQSLDQGLQFLIQYYNGEERAKGNILERFSAQQFPDLHSELNLSSLELGDSALYFCASSVGVRSNTEAFFGQGTRLTVV.